Below are 8 T cell receptor beta chains sequenced from a single sample in a study of T cell responses to AZD1222 COVID-19 vaccine. Some clones are missing from TCRdb's copy, which holds only in-frame ones; the method was immunoSEQ multiplex PCR. The sample shows 110,000 or so clones, 75% to 90% of them seen only once. This material consisted of peripheral blood, taken 28 days after the second AZD1222 dose. These receptors came from an adult who received the AZD1222 COVID-19 vaccine.

The CDR3 DNA reads as TGTGCCAGCAGCCTAAAGGGGGGGGACTATGGCTACACCTTC. Protein product: CASSLKGGDYGYTF. The chain carries TRBV7-2 and TRBJ1-2; a possible D gene is TRBD1 (6 bases). Germline assignment: CDR1 SGHTA and CDR2 FQGNSA. This CDR3 has 14 amino acids. The V end lost 5 bases, the J end lost 3 bases, and 13 bases lay between the germline ends.

The genes are TRBV4-1 and TRBJ2-2; the D gene could be TRBD1 or TRBD2 (5 bases each). In germline, CDR1 is MGHRA, CDR2 YSYEKL. Trimming cost V 10 bases and J 5 bases, with 20 bases left between them. The CDR3 is 15 residues long. For the CDR3, the DNA is TGCGCCACTAGCCCGGGACCCCTAGTAACCGGGGAGCTGTTTTTT. It encodes CATSPGPLVTGELFF.

The chain joins TRBV4-1 to TRBJ2-1; 8 bases map to TRBD2. Germline V lookup: CDR1 MGHRA, CDR2 YSYEKL. The CDR3 has 16 amino acids. J gave up 10 bases and V 1 base, and 12 bases lay outside the gene matches. In nucleotides, the CDR3 is TGCGCCAGCAGCCAAGGGTACAGCGGGGGCGGTTGGGAGCAGTTCTTC. Protein: CASSQGYSGGGWEQFF.

This clone was counted a single time. This rearrangement joins TRBV20-1 to TRBJ2-5, with D unresolved. This CDR3 contains 11 residues. The V gene's germline CDR1 is DFQATT and CDR2 SNEGSKA (reference sequence). Trimming took 2 bases from V and 4 from J, leaving 5 bases between them. Here the CDR3 DNA reads TGCAGTGCTAGAACCAGAGAGACCCAGTACTTC. Amino acid sequence: CSARTRETQYF.

The gene calls are TRBV6-5 and TRBJ2-2; 7 bases map to TRBD1. Germline V CDR1 and CDR2: MNHEY, SVGAGI. The CDR3 is made up of 15 amino acids. J gave up 3 bases and V 6 bases, and 7 bases lay outside the gene matches. CDR3 DNA: TGTGCCAGCAGCTTGGGACAGTCGTACACCGGGGAGCTGTTTTTT. Translation: CASSLGQSYTGELFF.

The chain has TRBV7-9 and TRBJ1-1, with D possibly being TRBD1 (5 bases). The CDR3 has 14 residues. CDR1 is SEHNR and CDR2 is FQNEAQ in the germline V gene (reference sequence). The V and J ends lost 0 bases and 7 bases respectively, with 12 bases between them. CDR3 coding DNA: TGTGCCAGCAGCTTAGCTGGGACCTCTAATGAAGCTTTCTTT. Encoded protein: CASSLAGTSNEAFF.

This clone was recorded only once. The chain joins TRBV11-3 to TRBJ2-1, with D possibly being TRBD2 (5 bases). The CDR3 extends over 13 amino acids. V was trimmed by 5 bases and J by 0 bases, leaving 5 bases between them. The germline CDR1 and CDR2 sequences are SGHNT and YENEEA. CDR3 coding DNA: TGTGCCAGCAGCACTAGCTCCTACAATGAGCAGTTCTTC. Its protein is CASSTSSYNEQFF.

By share, this clone counts as medium-sized. The sample has other DNA sequences that encode this CDR3 too. CDR3 amino acids: CASSYSGDFYEQYF. The CDR3 DNA reads TGTGCCAGCAGTTACTCCGGGGACTTTTACGAGCAGTACTTC. This chain links TRBV6-2 or TRBV6-3 with TRBJ2-7; perhaps TRBD2 as D (6 bases). This CDR3 has 14 amino acids. The germline CDR1 and CDR2 sequences are MNHEY and SVGEGT. The V end was cut by 0 bases, the J end by 4 bases, with 10 bases between.